This T cell receptor beta chain was sequenced in a study of blood T cell repertoires in COVID-19. For the study at large: Samples taken during acute and convalescent COVID-19 were collected in the United States, Italy and Spain. Sample material is recorded as cDNA or gDNA derived from T cells, B-cell-depleted T cells, or PBMCs.

The ends lost 7 bases at V and 8 bases at J; junction bases unmatched: 9. This CDR3 comprises 13 residues. The V gene's germline CDR1 is MNHNY and CDR2 SVGAGI (reference sequence). Authors' methods: Counts of nucleated cells, estimated from reference gene primer amplification, were obtained. Sequenced by immunoSEQ multiplex PCR; TCRdb stores in-frame clones only, minus some. That table supplies the V and J calls and clone size; D and trimming were determined from the DNA. The repertoire has about 90,000 clones, around nine tenths of them found once; the top ten carry more than 3%. The J gene is TRBJ1-1, the V gene TRBV6-6; 8 bases are shared with TRBD1. Material: peripheral blood. The sequence came from a woman in her 70s with acute or convalescent COVID-19. The CDR3 region has the DNA TGTGCCAGCAACCTACAGGGGGAAGGCGAAGCTTTCTTT. As protein: CASNLQGEGEAFF.